The clone carrying this T cell receptor beta chain was observed a handful of times. Antigen unknown. This CDR3 has 13 amino acids. The germline V gene has CDR1 SGHTA and CDR2 FQGNSA. Between the trimmed V and J ends, which lost 2 bases and 5 bases, there was a span of 9 bases. The entry originates in a study of cytomegalovirus exposure and HLA in healthy donors. Background on the study: There were 100 million to 130 million unique TCR beta sequences, drawn from about 179 million T cells, in an earlier analysis. Overall study findings and caveats: Follow-up analysis later connected one missense variant in DCLRE1C with trimming of TCR beta V- and J-genes. The study flagged 150 to 200 TCR beta chains as cytomegalovirus-associated. A further, later analysis showed that HLA-associated TCR beta chains (compared with equally common others) were more clonally expanded.

Vbeta (60) and Jbeta (13) primers were used in the PCR. The protocol was immunoSEQ multiplex PCR, while the TCRdb copy is restricted to in-frame clones and leaves out a portion. In the table there are 100,000 to 150,000 clones, about 80% of which are singletons. What was sequenced was PBMCs. The sequence was collected from a man aged 30 to 39 in good health and CMV-seronegative. The V and J genes are TRBV7-2 and TRBJ1-1; D possibly corresponds to TRBD1 (5 bases). The CDR3 protein is CASSLRGGTEAFF. Written as DNA, the CDR3 is TGTGCCAGCAGCTTAAGGGGAGGTACTGAAGCTTTCTTT.